This T cell receptor beta chain is from a study of T cell changes during pregnancy in multiple sclerosis. Germline V gene data show CDR1 as SGDLS and CDR2 as YYNGEE. This CDR3 spans 15 amino acids. V was trimmed by 4 bases and J by 0 bases, leaving 8 bases between them. Libraries were prepared by immunoSEQ multiplex PCR; TCRdb keeps only in-frame clonotypes and omits some of them. Among about 52,000 clones listed, more than 80% were seen once. The clonotype comes from a female donor with multiple sclerosis, enrolled in a pregnancy study. Specimen: CD4+ T cells from peripheral blood mononuclear cells, collected before pregnancy. The chain uses TRBV9 and TRBJ2-6; D not resolved. CDR3 loop: CASSSKLSGANVLTF. The CDR3 nucleotides are TGTGCCAGCAGCTCGAAACTCTCTGGGGCCAACGTCCTGACTTTC.